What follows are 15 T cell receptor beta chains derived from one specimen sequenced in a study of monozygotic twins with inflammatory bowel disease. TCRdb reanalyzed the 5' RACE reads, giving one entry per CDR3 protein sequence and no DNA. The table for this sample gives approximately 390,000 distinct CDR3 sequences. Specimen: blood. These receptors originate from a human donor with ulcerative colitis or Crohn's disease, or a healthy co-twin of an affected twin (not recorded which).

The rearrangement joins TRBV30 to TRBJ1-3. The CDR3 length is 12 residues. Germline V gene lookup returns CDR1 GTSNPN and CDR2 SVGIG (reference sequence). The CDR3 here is CAWSAVGNTIYF. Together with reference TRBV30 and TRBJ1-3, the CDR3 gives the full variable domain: SQTIHQWPATLVQPVGSPLSLECTVEGTSNPNLYWYRQAAGRGLQLLFYSVGIGQISSEVPQNLSASRPQDRQFILSSKKLLLSDSGFYLCAWSAVGNTIYFGEGSWLTVV.

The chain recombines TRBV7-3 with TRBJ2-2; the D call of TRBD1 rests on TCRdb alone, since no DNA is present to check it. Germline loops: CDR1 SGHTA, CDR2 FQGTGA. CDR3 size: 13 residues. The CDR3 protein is CASSLGAGGELFF.

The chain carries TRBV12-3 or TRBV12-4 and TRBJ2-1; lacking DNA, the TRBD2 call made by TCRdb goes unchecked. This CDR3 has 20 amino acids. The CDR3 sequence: CASSTRTSGGVDSSYNEQFF.

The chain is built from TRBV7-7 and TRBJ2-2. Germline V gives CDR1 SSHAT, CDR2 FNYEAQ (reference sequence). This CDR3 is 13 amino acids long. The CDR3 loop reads CASSPRITGELFF.

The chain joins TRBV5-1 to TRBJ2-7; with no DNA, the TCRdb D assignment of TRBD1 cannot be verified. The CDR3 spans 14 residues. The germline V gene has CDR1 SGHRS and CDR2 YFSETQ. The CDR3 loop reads CASSWGNRVYEQYF.

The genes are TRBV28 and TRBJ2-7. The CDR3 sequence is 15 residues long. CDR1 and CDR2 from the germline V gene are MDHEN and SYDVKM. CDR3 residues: CASSLLGRDSYEQYF.

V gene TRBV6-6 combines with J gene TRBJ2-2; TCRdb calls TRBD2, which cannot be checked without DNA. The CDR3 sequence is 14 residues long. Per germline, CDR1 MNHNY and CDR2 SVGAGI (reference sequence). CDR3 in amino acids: CASKAGGSAGELFF.

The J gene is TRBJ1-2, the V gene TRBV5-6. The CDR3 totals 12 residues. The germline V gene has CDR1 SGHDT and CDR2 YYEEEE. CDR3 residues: CASKSWDYGYTF.

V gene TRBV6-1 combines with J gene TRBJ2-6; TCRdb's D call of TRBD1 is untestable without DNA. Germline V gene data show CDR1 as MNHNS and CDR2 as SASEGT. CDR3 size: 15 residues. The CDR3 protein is CASRRQGHGANVLTF.

CDR3 in amino acids: CASSFGTGDNEQFF. This chain joins TRBV7-6 and TRBJ2-1; TCRdb outputs TRBD1, but without DNA this stays unchecked. There are 14 residues in the CDR3. Per the germline V gene, CDR1 is SGHVS and CDR2 is FNYEAQ.

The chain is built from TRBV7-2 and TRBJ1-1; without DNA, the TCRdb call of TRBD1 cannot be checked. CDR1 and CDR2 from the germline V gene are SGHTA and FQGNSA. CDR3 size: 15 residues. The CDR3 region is CASSLLAGMGTEAFF.

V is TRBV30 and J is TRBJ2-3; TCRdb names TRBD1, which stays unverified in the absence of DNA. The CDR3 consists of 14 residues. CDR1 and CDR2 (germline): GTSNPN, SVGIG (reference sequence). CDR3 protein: CAWSRGGQGDTQYF.

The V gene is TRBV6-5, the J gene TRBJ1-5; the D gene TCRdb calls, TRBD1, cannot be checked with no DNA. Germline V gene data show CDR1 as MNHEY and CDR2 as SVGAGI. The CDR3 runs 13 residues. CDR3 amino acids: CASSFHSGGPQHF.

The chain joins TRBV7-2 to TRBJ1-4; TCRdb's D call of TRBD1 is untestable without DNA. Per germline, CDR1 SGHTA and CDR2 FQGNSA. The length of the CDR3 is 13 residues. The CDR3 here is CASSLGQSEKLFF.

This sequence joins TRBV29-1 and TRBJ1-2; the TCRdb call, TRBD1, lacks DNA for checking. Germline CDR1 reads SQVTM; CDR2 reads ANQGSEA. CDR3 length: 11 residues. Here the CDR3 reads CSVVKGPGYTF.